These 31 T cell receptor beta chains originate from one sample sequenced in a study of blood T cell repertoires in COVID-19 (dated by TCRdb to about 2020). The protocol used for the library was the immunoSEQ multiplex PCR assay. The immuneACCESS repertoire file appears here via TCRdb, limited to in-frame rearrangements. These files lack a portion of the clones; in checked studies, under half of the deficit traces to unresolved V genes, and the cause of the others is not known. The sample includes approximately 110,000 clones, with 81% observed a single time. The biggest ten clones account for 9.4% of the sample. What was sequenced was peripheral blood. These receptors all come from a woman in her 70s with acute or convalescent COVID-19.

The chain employs TRBV6-5 and TRBJ1-1; D ambiguous. The CDR3 is made up of 14 amino acids. Trimming stripped 4 bases from V and 6 bases from J, with 15 bases between. Germline V gene lookup returns CDR1 MNHEY and CDR2 SVGAGI. The CDR3 reads CASSLLPWESEAFF. In DNA form, the CDR3 reads TGTGCCAGCAGTTTACTCCCGTGGGAGTCTGAAGCTTTCTTT.

This chain joins TRBV18 and TRBJ2-2; 11 bases are a match to TRBD2. Germline trimming cut 3 bases from V and 4 bases from J; bases unmatched to any gene: 4. This CDR3 contains 16 residues. Germline CDR1 and CDR2: KGHSH and LQKENI. CDR3 sequence (DNA): TGTGCCAGCTCACCGACGACTAGCGGGATCACCGGGGAGCTGTTTTTT. Protein: CASSPTTSGITGELFF.

The chain carries TRBV18 and TRBJ1-4; maybe TRBD1 (6 bases). The V gene lost 2 bases and the J gene lost 0 bases, with 13 bases spanning the gap. Germline V gives CDR1 KGHSH, CDR2 LQKENI. CDR3 length: 17 amino acids. CDR3 protein: CASSPGGALSTNEKLFF. DNA for the CDR3: TGTGCCAGCTCACCAGGGGGGGCCCTTTCAACTAATGAAAAACTGTTTTTT.

This clone was recorded once. This rearrangement joins TRBV6-2 or TRBV6-3 to TRBJ1-1; D is uncertain. The V end was cut by 0 bases, the J end by 3 bases, with 17 bases between. The CDR3 sequence is 17 residues long. The V gene's germline CDR1 is MNHEY and CDR2 SVGEGT. CDR3 in amino acids: CASSYSGGKGSDTEAFF. For the CDR3, the DNA is TGTGCCAGCAGTTACTCAGGAGGGAAAGGGAGCGACACTGAAGCTTTCTTT.

The rearrangement uses TRBV9 and TRBJ1-6; 10 bases fit TRBD1. With V trimmed by 4 bases and J by 7 bases, 2 bases remained unmatched. This CDR3 spans 14 amino acids. From germline, CDR1 is SGDLS and CDR2 YYNGEE. For the CDR3, the DNA is TGTGCCAGCAGCTTGGACAGGGGGAATTCACCCCTCCACTTT. Protein product: CASSLDRGNSPLHF.

The J gene is TRBJ1-2, the V gene TRBV18; weak D call: TRBD1 (6 bases). Germline V gene lookup returns CDR1 KGHSH and CDR2 LQKENI. This CDR3 has 14 amino acids. V lost 5 bases and J lost 6, with 16 bases in between. CDR3 region: CASSADGGADGYTF. CDR3 coding DNA: TGTGCCAGCTCAGCGGATGGGGGGGCGGATGGCTACACCTTC.

This clone was counted between two and nine times. The chain is built from TRBV6-1 and TRBJ2-7; D is perhaps TRBD2 (5 bases). V was pared by 3 bases and J by 2 bases, with 11 bases between. CDR1 is MNHNS and CDR2 is SASEGT in the germline V gene. CDR3 length equals 14 residues. The CDR3 DNA follows: TGTGCCAGCAGTGAGCTACTGACTACCTACGAGCAGTACTTC. Its protein is CASSELLTTYEQYF.

This clone was detected once. This sequence joins TRBV28 and TRBJ1-1; D might be TRBD1 (5 bases). CDR1 is MDHEN and CDR2 is SYDVKM in the germline V gene. The length of the CDR3 is 14 residues. Trimming pared 2 bases from V and 1 base from J, leaving 8 bases between. Written as DNA, the CDR3 is TGTGCCAGCAGTTTACCCGACAGGAACACTGAAGCTTTCTTT. Translated: CASSLPDRNTEAFF.

The chain is built from TRBV5-1 and TRBJ2-5, with D perhaps matching TRBD2 (5 bases). The germline CDR1 and CDR2 sequences are SGHRS and YFSETQ. This CDR3 has 16 residues. Deletions cut 2 bases from V and 5 bases from J, with 19 bases between. The CDR3 spells CASSFGPLANEETQYF. CDR3 nucleotides: TGCGCCAGCAGCTTCGGTCCCCTAGCTAATGAGGAGACCCAGTACTTC. Full variable domain (rest looked up from reference TRBV5-1 and TRBJ2-5): KAGVTQTPRYLIKTRGQQVTLSCSPISGHRSVSWYQQTPGQGLQFLFEYFSETQRNKGNFPGRFSGRQFSNSRSEMNVSTLELGDSALYLCASSFGPLANEETQYFGPGTRLLVL.

J is TRBJ1-4 and V is TRBV29-1; D is undetermined. Germline V lookup: CDR1 SQVTM, CDR2 ANQGSEA. The length of the CDR3 is 13 residues. The germline V and J ends were trimmed by 4 bases and 6 bases, with 12 bases remaining between them. CDR3 DNA: TGCAGCGTTGTGTGGGGAGGAGATGAAAAACTGTTTTTT. It is translated as CSVVWGGDEKLFF.

This clone was counted between two and nine times. The V call is TRBV6-5, the J call TRBJ2-2; 8 positions agree with TRBD2. Per germline, CDR1 MNHEY and CDR2 SVGAGI. The CDR3 has 15 residues. V shed 1 base, J shed 6 bases, and the junction held 4 bases outside the gene matches. This chain's CDR3 is CASSYYSGEAGELFF. The CDR3 nucleotides read TGTGCCAGCAGTTACTATAGCGGGGAGGCCGGGGAGCTGTTTTTT.

The chain is built from TRBV18 and TRBJ1-2; 7 bases agree with TRBD1. Germline CDR1 and CDR2: KGHSH and LQKENI. The V segment lost 6 bases and the J segment 2 bases; nucleotides outside the gene matches: 18. The CDR3 runs 18 residues. CDR3 in DNA: TGTGCCAGCTCGCCCAGCCCCTTATTTATGACAGGGAACTATGGCTACACCTTC. This gives the protein CASSPSPLFMTGNYGYTF.

The CDR3 reads CASSVGDTHEQYF. The CDR3 DNA reads TGTGCCAGCAGCGTAGGAGACACCCACGAGCAGTACTTC. This rearrangement joins TRBV9 to TRBJ2-7, with D hard to call. The CDR3 runs to 13 residues. V gave up 0 bases and J gave up 5 bases, with 9 bases separating them. Germline lookup yields CDR1 SGDLS and CDR2 YYNGEE.

A single count supports this clone. Distinct nucleotide sequences in the sample also encode this CDR3. V usage is TRBV19 and J usage is TRBJ2-3; a weak D match, TRBD2 (5 bases). The germline V gene has CDR1 LNHDA and CDR2 SQIVND (reference sequence). The CDR3 is 14 amino acids. Trimming removed 1 base at V and 1 base at J, with 6 bases between. The CDR3 DNA reads TGTGCCAGTAGTATAGGGGGAGGCACAGATACGCAGTATTTT. Encoded protein: CASSIGGGTDTQYF.

V is TRBV4-3 and J is TRBJ2-7; 8 nucleotides agree with TRBD1. The CDR3 runs 15 residues. CDR1 is LGHNA, CDR2 YSLEER, per germline. Germline trimming cut 3 bases from V and 2 bases from J; bases unmatched to any gene: 6. As DNA, the CDR3 is TGCGCCAGCAGCCACCGGGGGACAGGTACCTACGAGCAGTACTTC. Translating gives CASSHRGTGTYEQYF.

This sequence joins TRBV7-9 and TRBJ1-3; TRBD1 might be the D (5 bases). CDR1 SEHNR and CDR2 FQNEAQ come from the germline V gene (reference sequence). V shed 1 base and J shed 3 bases, with 13 bases lying between them. The CDR3 totals 16 residues. The CDR3, as DNA: TGTGCCAGCAGCTTAGGAGCAGGGCCTGGTGGAAACACCATATATTTT. Translating gives CASSLGAGPGGNTIYF.

The rearrangement joins TRBV3-1 (or the pseudogene TRBV3-2) to TRBJ2-5; TRBD2 matches 12 bases. The CDR3 is 16 amino acids. Trimming at V came to 1 base and at J to 2 bases, leaving 2 bases not matched to a gene. Per the germline V gene, CDR1 is LGHDT and CDR2 is YNNKEL (reference sequence). The CDR3 bases are TGTGCCAGCAGCCAAGGGGGGACTAGCGGGCAAGAGACCCAGTACTTC. Translating it yields CASSQGGTSGQETQYF.

In nucleotides, the CDR3 is TGCAGTGCTAGTCTGGGCGGGGAAGATACGCAGTATTTT. This encodes CSASLGGEDTQYF. The chain uses TRBV20-1 and TRBJ2-3; D perhaps matches TRBD2 (6 bases). The germline CDR1 and CDR2 sequences are DFQATT and SNEGSKA (reference sequence). CDR3 length: 13 amino acids. V was pared by 3 bases and J by 5 bases, with 12 bases between.

This clone is a singleton in its sample. The chain has TRBV5-6 and TRBJ1-2; D may be TRBD1 (5 bases). Germline lookup yields CDR1 SGHDT and CDR2 YYEEEE. The CDR3 consists of 14 residues. Trimming cost V 0 bases and J 4 bases, with 10 bases left between them. CDR3 amino acids: CASSLGIQGYGYTF. DNA of the CDR3: TGTGCCAGCAGCTTGGGGATTCAGGGCTATGGCTACACCTTC.

This clone was counted once. The chain uses TRBV6-6 and TRBJ2-1; weak D call: TRBD1 (6 bases). The CDR3 spans 15 residues. The germline V gene has CDR1 MNHNY and CDR2 SVGAGI (reference sequence). The V end was cut by 5 bases, the J end by 7 bases, with 18 bases between. The CDR3 protein is CASSTGQSQGNEQFF. The CDR3 region has the DNA TGTGCCAGCAGTACGGGACAAAGCCAGGGAAATGAGCAGTTCTTC.

The chain couples TRBV27 to TRBJ2-7; D remains unclear. From germline, CDR1 is MNHEY and CDR2 SMNVEV (reference sequence). The CDR3 extends over 13 amino acids. V lost 0 bases and J lost 5, with 8 bases in between. CDR3 loop: CASSLSYLNEQYF. DNA of the CDR3: TGTGCCAGCAGTTTATCCTATCTGAACGAGCAGTACTTC.

The CDR3, as DNA: TGTGCCAGCAGCTTCGGGGGACAGCCCTACGAGCAGTACTTC. Its protein is CASSFGGQPYEQYF. V usage is TRBV7-9 and J usage is TRBJ2-7; a possible D gene is TRBD1 (7 bases). The CDR3 contains 14 residues. Trimming left V 3 bases short and J 2 bases short, with 11 bases between. CDR1 SEHNR and CDR2 FQNEAQ come from the germline V gene (reference sequence).

This chain links TRBV2 with TRBJ2-4; D remains unclear. The length of the CDR3 is 15 residues. Trimming took 1 base from V and 2 from J, leaving 9 bases between them. In germline, CDR1 is SNHLY, CDR2 FYNNEI. CDR3 sequence (DNA): TGTGCCAGCAGTGAAGACACCCCACCCAAAAACATTCAGTACTTC. The encoded protein is CASSEDTPPKNIQYF.

This clone came up once. The rearrangement uses TRBV28 and TRBJ1-2, with 9 positions matching TRBD1. The CDR3 is made up of 13 amino acids. J was trimmed by 11 bases and V by 6 bases; bases with no gene match: 10. From germline, CDR1 is MDHEN and CDR2 SYDVKM. The CDR3 DNA reads TGTGCCAGCAGGGGACAGGGCCATGTATCTTACACCTTC. Encoded protein: CASRGQGHVSYTF.

The chain employs TRBV10-2 and TRBJ2-7; 8 bases fit TRBD1. This CDR3 has 13 amino acids. Germline CDR1 reads WSHSY; CDR2 reads SAAADI. J lost 6 bases, V lost 6 bases, and 7 bases had no gene match. CDR3 bases: TGCGCCAGCAGGGTGCAGGGGGCGGGCGAGCAGTACTTC. This codes for CASRVQGAGEQYF.

The chain employs TRBV4-1 and TRBJ1-6; 8 positions agree with TRBD1. Trimming at V came to 5 bases and at J to 11 bases, leaving 8 bases not matched to a gene. Germline values: CDR1 MGHRA, CDR2 YSYEKL. This CDR3 is 14 amino acids long. CDR3 nucleotides: TGCGCCAGCAGCGGACAGGGAAGGTATCCACCCCTCCACTTT. It codes for CASSGQGRYPPLHF.

This rearrangement joins TRBV30 to TRBJ1-3; D gene unclear. Germline assignment: CDR1 GTSNPN and CDR2 SVGIG (reference sequence). With 6 bases removed from V and 8 bases from J, the gap between germline ends came to 20 bases. CDR3 size: 14 residues. CDR3 in amino acids: CACSAGVAGDTIYF. The CDR3 DNA reads TGTGCCTGTTCCGCTGGGGTCGCCGGGGACACCATATATTTT.

This clone showed up just once. The chain links TRBV6-5 to TRBJ1-1; 7 bases map to TRBD1. The germline V gene has CDR1 MNHEY and CDR2 SVGAGI. This CDR3 region has 14 residues. Trimming at V came to 5 bases and at J to 1 base, leaving 4 bases not matched to a gene. The CDR3 reads CASSRGTANTEAFF. In nucleotides, the CDR3 is TGTGCCAGCAGTAGGGGGACAGCGAACACTGAAGCTTTCTTT.

This clone is judged large (0.1 to 1%). This rearrangement joins TRBV3-1 (or the pseudogene TRBV3-2) to TRBJ2-3, with 10 bases lining up with TRBD2. The CDR3 length is 16 residues. Germline V CDR1 and CDR2: LGHDT, YNNKEL (reference sequence). The V and J ends lost 6 bases and 3 bases, in that order; junction bases with no gene match: 9. CDR3 sequence: CASRLPGLAQTDTQYF. The CDR3 DNA sequence: TGTGCCAGCAGACTACCGGGACTAGCGCAAACAGATACGCAGTATTTT.

The chain uses TRBV21-1 and TRBJ1-3; TRBD1 was called by the table and not checked on the DNA. TRBV21-1 counts as a pseudogene. The CDR3 is 19 amino acids. The CDR3 DNA is TGTGCCAGCAGCAAACTCAACTCAACAGGGGTCTTCTCTGGAAACACCATATATTTT. Translating gives CASSKLNSTGVFSGNTIYF.

CDR3 DNA: TGTGCCAGTAGTCTTACAGGGGGAAATCAGCCCCAGCATTTT. Protein product: CASSLTGGNQPQHF. J is TRBJ1-5 and V is TRBV19; 8 bases align to TRBD1. Trimming cost V 5 bases and J 4 bases; bases outside gene matches: 4. The germline gives CDR1 LNHDA, CDR2 SQIVND (reference sequence). The CDR3 contains 14 residues.